One sample yielded the 15 T cell receptor beta chains listed below, sequenced in a study of blood T cell repertoires in COVID-19. Assay: immunoSEQ multiplex PCR; the TCRdb copy retains only in-frame clones and omits some. The sample lists 250,000 to 300,000 clones; 90% were seen once. The sample taken for sequencing was peripheral blood. These receptors originate from a woman aged 55-70 years with COVID-19, enrolled during active disease.

This clone is a singleton in its sample. The rearrangement links TRBV5-1 to TRBJ2-2; D is undetermined. The V gene's germline CDR1 is SGHRS and CDR2 YFSETQ. This CDR3 has 16 amino acids. Trimming pared 2 bases from V and 6 bases from J, leaving 17 bases between. In nucleotides, the CDR3 is TGCGCCAGCAGCTTCTCCGTTCGTGGGCTACCCGGGGAGCTGTTTTTT. It codes for CASSFSVRGLPGELFF.

The chain employs TRBV18 and TRBJ1-1; 8 bases are shared with TRBD1. Germline lookup yields CDR1 KGHSH and CDR2 LQKENI. This CDR3 contains 16 residues. J lost 0 bases, V lost 2 bases, and 5 bases had no gene match. The CDR3 region is CASSPRDRSVNTEAFF. The CDR3 DNA is TGTGCCAGCTCACCAAGGGACAGGAGCGTGAACACTGAAGCTTTCTTT.

This chain uses TRBV3-1 (or the pseudogene TRBV3-2) with TRBJ1-6, with no clear D. The germline V and J ends were trimmed by 1 base and 8 bases, with 6 bases remaining between them. CDR3 length: 13 amino acids. In germline, CDR1 is LGHDT, CDR2 YNNKEL (reference sequence). The CDR3 DNA reads TGTGCCAGCAGCCAAGGAGGAGATTCACCCCTCCACTTT. This encodes CASSQGGDSPLHF.

The V and J genes are TRBV18 and TRBJ2-1, with a tentative D call TRBD2 (6 bases). The germline V and J ends were trimmed by 2 bases and 0 bases, with 14 bases remaining between them. There are 17 residues in the CDR3. CDR1 and CDR2 (germline): KGHSH, LQKENI. The chain's CDR3 is CASSPDLAVSSYNEQFF. The CDR3 DNA follows: TGTGCCAGCTCACCAGACTTAGCGGTTAGCTCCTACAATGAGCAGTTCTTC.

The chain uses TRBV6-2 or TRBV6-3 and TRBJ2-7; weak D call: TRBD2 (5 bases). CDR3 length: 14 amino acids. Germline values: CDR1 MNHEY, CDR2 SVGEGT. The ends were cut back, 0 bases at V and 5 bases at J, with 11 bases in the middle. CDR3 bases: TGTGCCAGCAGTTACTCGACTTTCGGGAACGAGCAGTACTTC. Residues: CASSYSTFGNEQYF.

This chain joins TRBV7-2 and TRBJ1-2; D perhaps matches TRBD1 (5 bases). The germline CDR1 and CDR2 sequences are SGHTA and FQGNSA. With 0 bases removed from V and 0 bases from J, the gap between germline ends came to 11 bases. The CDR3 is made up of 16 amino acids. The chain's CDR3 is CASSLAGGSSNYGYTF. CDR3 DNA sequence: TGTGCCAGCAGCTTAGCGGGGGGGTCGTCTAACTATGGCTACACCTTC.

The CDR3 DNA reads as TGTGCCAGCAGCCAAGGTTTTGCGAGCGGGGGCTACAATGAGCAGTTCTTC. Its translation is CASSQGFASGGYNEQFF. The chain combines TRBV3-1 (or the pseudogene TRBV3-2) with TRBJ2-1; 8 bases match TRBD2. CDR3 length: 17 amino acids. The ends lost 1 base at V and 3 bases at J; junction bases unmatched: 8. The V gene's germline CDR1 is LGHDT and CDR2 YNNKEL (reference sequence).

This rearrangement joins TRBV15 to TRBJ1-2; D possibly corresponds to TRBD1 (6 bases). The CDR3 is made up of 14 amino acids. Germline assignment: CDR1 LNHNV and CDR2 YYDKDF (reference sequence). V shed 3 bases and J shed 8 bases, with 16 bases lying between them. DNA for the CDR3: TGTGCCACCAGCAGCGGACAGAGGAGTCGGGGCTACACCTTC. Translated, it gives CATSSGQRSRGYTF.

This chain joins TRBV11-3 and TRBJ2-5, with 8 bases lining up with TRBD2. Germline CDR1 is SGHNT and CDR2 is YENEEA. The CDR3 loop spans 13 amino acids. Trimming removed 5 bases from V and 3 bases from J; junction bases left unmatched: 2. The CDR3 DNA follows: TGTGCCAGCAGCATTAGCGGGGAAGAGACCCAGTACTTC. This sequence encodes CASSISGEETQYF.

This rearrangement joins TRBV5-4 to TRBJ2-7; 9 bases fit TRBD1. CDR1 and CDR2 (germline): SGHNT, YYREEE (reference sequence). This CDR3 contains 14 residues. The V segment lost 3 bases and the J segment 4 bases; nucleotides outside the gene matches: 5. The CDR3 DNA reads TGTGCCAGCAGCTCTCGGACAGGGGAATACGAGCAGTACTTC. Translated, it gives CASSSRTGEYEQYF.

The rearrangement uses TRBV27 and TRBJ1-1; perhaps TRBD1 as D (6 bases). The CDR3 runs 15 residues. Trimming took 6 bases from V and 6 from J, leaving 20 bases between them. Looked up from germline, CDR1 is MNHEY and CDR2 is SMNVEV (reference sequence). The CDR3 loop is CASSPIGVGGSEAFF. CDR3 in DNA: TGTGCCAGCAGCCCCATAGGGGTTGGGGGCTCTGAAGCTTTCTTT.

This clone was seen only once. V and J are TRBV10-3 and TRBJ2-7; D not certain. CDR3 length: 17 residues. Trimming shortened V by 5 bases and J by 6 bases, and 26 bases separated the two germline ends. Germline-derived CDR1 and CDR2 are ENHRY and SYGVKD. CDR3 DNA: TGTGCCATCAGTAAACGGAGCCGTCAAGATTTGGAATCCGAGCAGTACTTC. This sequence encodes CAISKRSRQDLESEQYF.

The chain uses TRBV9 and TRBJ1-1; TRBD1 matches at 8 bases. The trim removed 3 bases at V and 4 bases at J, leaving 2 bases unmatched. Per the germline V gene, CDR1 is SGDLS and CDR2 is YYNGEE. The CDR3 extends over 13 amino acids. CDR3 in DNA: TGTGCCAGCAGCGGGACAGGGTCCACTGAAGCTTTCTTT. Protein: CASSGTGSTEAFF.

This chain joins TRBV6-6 and TRBJ1-5; D call uncertain. The germline V and J ends were trimmed by 2 bases and 4 bases, with 3 bases remaining between them. The germline V gene has CDR1 MNHNY and CDR2 SVGAGI (reference sequence). This CDR3 region has 12 residues. Written as DNA, the CDR3 is TGTGCCAGCAGTTACCGTAATCAGCCCCAGCATTTT. This encodes CASSYRNQPQHF.

This clone has just one count. The J gene is TRBJ1-2, the V gene TRBV2; D ambiguous. The CDR3 runs to 13 residues. The germline V and J ends were trimmed by 4 bases and 2 bases, with 8 bases remaining between them. Germline-derived CDR1 and CDR2 are SNHLY and FYNNEI. The CDR3, as DNA: TGTGCCAGCAGTGCCACAGCAAACTATGGCTACACCTTC. Translation gives CASSATANYGYTF.